Shown below are 2 T cell receptor beta chains from a single sample sequenced in a study of cytomegalovirus exposure and HLA in healthy donors. PCR employed 60 Vbeta and 13 Jbeta primers. Measured with immunoSEQ multiplex PCR; TCRdb has only the in-frame clones, and not every one. Of 150,000 to 190,000 clones in the sample, around 79% were seen once. The specimen sequenced was PBMCs. The receptors were sampled from a man younger than 35 in good health and CMV-seronegative.

The V gene is TRBV5-4, the J gene TRBJ2-5, with a possible D match to TRBD2 (5 bases). The DNA end lines up better with TRBJ2-7; the J call may be wrong. The V gene's germline CDR1 is SGHNT and CDR2 YYREEE (reference sequence). The CDR3 spans 14 residues. In DNA, the CDR3 is TGTGCCAGCAGCTTGAGCAGCGGTTCCTACGAGCAGTACTTC. It is translated as CASSLSSGSYEQYF.

This clone was counted a single time. This chain connects TRBV19 to TRBJ2-7, with 7 bases matching TRBD2. V gave up 3 bases and J gave up 3 bases; unmatched junction bases: 2. The CDR3 contains 13 residues. The germline V gene encodes CDR1 LNHDA and CDR2 SQIVND (reference sequence). CDR3 in DNA: TGTGCCAGTAGTATCGGGACTAACTACGAGCAGTACTTC. Amino acids: CASSIGTNYEQYF.